The 28 T cell receptor beta chains given below trace back to one sample, sequenced in a study of T-cell reconstitution after alpha-beta-depleted transplantation in children. Antigen specificity for these receptors is unknown. Whole-study results and caveats: After transplant, at about two months, alpha-beta T cells were reportedly derived from several hundred expanded graft clones.

Researchers prepared the TCRbeta library using unique molecular identifiers, the study reports. TCRdb independently ran MiXCR on the PCR reads; one entry per CDR3 protein. The sample holds roughly 30,000 distinct CDR3 sequences, over 6.5% seen once. Source: peripheral blood, taken 60 days after TCRalphabeta/CD19-depleted stem cell transplant. The receptors stem from a child younger than two who had a stem cell transplant for acute myeloid leukemia, so the T cells may come from the graft donor.

There are many counts of this clonotype. DNA for the CDR3: TGTGCCAGCAGTTTATCCGGACTAGCGCCCCGGGGACAGTTCTTC. Translating gives CASSLSGLAPRGQFF. The J gene is TRBJ2-1, the V gene TRBV27; 9 bases are a match to TRBD2. There are 15 residues in the CDR3. CDR1 MNHEY and CDR2 SMNVEV come from the germline V gene (reference sequence). Trimming at V came to 0 bases and at J to 13 bases, leaving 10 bases not matched to a gene.

A note on this clonotype: Germline and junction disagree at one end, which may indicate a read error. This chain connects TRBV20-1 to TRBJ2-4, with D possibly being TRBD2 (5 bases). Germline V gene lookup returns CDR1 DFQATT and CDR2 SNEGSKA (reference sequence). The CDR3 contains 17 residues. The CDR3 reads CCASPPWRRLAKNIQYF. The CDR3 nucleotides read TGCTGTGCTAGCCCCCCTTGGCGGAGACTAGCCAAAAACATTCAGTACTTC.

This clonotype was recorded many times. The chain is built from TRBV27 and TRBJ2-7; unclear D gene. The CDR3 length is 14 residues. V was pared by 4 bases and J by 3 bases, with 13 bases between. Germline CDR1 reads MNHEY; CDR2 reads SMNVEV (reference sequence). The CDR3, as DNA: TGTGCCAGCAGTTATGGCCCCCAACTCTACGAGCAGTACTTC. Its translation is CASSYGPQLYEQYF.

This clonotype came up many times. The rearrangement uses TRBV27 and TRBJ2-1; D is uncertain. Germline V CDR1 and CDR2: MNHEY, SMNVEV (reference sequence). Trimming took 4 bases from V and 4 from J, leaving 5 bases between them. This CDR3 spans 12 amino acids. In nucleotides, the CDR3 is TGTGCCAGCAGTTACTTTTACAATGAGCAGTTCTTC. Its translation: CASSYFYNEQFF.

The rearrangement joins TRBV5-6 to TRBJ2-7, with TRBD1 matching over 12 bases. Germline V gives CDR1 SGHDT, CDR2 YYEEEE. This CDR3 has 14 residues. With V trimmed by 2 bases and J by 7 bases, 4 bases remained unmatched. CDR3: CASSLWDRGLEQYF. The CDR3 coding sequence is TGTGCCAGCAGCTTATGGGACAGGGGGCTTGAGCAGTACTTC.

This clonotype was seen more than once but under ten times. The gene calls are TRBV7-9 and TRBJ1-6; tentatively, D is TRBD1 (5 bases). This CDR3 has 12 amino acids. CDR1 is SEHNR, CDR2 FQNEAQ, per germline (reference sequence). V lost 8 bases to trimming and J lost 11 bases, with 13 bases between them. CDR3 residues: CASGGWKTPLHF. The CDR3 DNA is TGTGCCAGCGGGGGGTGGAAGACACCCCTCCACTTT.

This clonotype was seen at least ten times. This chain connects TRBV7-9 to TRBJ2-6; the D call may be TRBD1 or TRBD2 (5 bases each). CDR3 length: 16 residues. Per germline, CDR1 SEHNR and CDR2 FQNEAQ (reference sequence). V lost 6 bases and J lost 4, with 16 bases in between. The CDR3 region is CASSERGGSGANVLTF. CDR3 in DNA: TGTGCCAGCAGTGAGAGGGGTGGGTCGGGGGCCAACGTCCTGACTTTC.

Many counts were recorded for this clonotype. This chain connects TRBV11-2 to TRBJ2-3; 8 nucleotides agree with TRBD2. CDR1 is SGHAT, CDR2 FQNNGV, per germline. V dropped 5 bases and J dropped 2; count of bases not matched to a gene: 9. The CDR3 runs to 16 residues. CDR3 amino acids: CASSLGLARDTDTQYF. CDR3 DNA: TGTGCCAGCAGCCTTGGACTAGCAAGGGACACAGATACGCAGTATTTT.

This clonotype was recorded many times. The CDR3 sequence: CASSPGYPGYNEQFF. The CDR3 DNA is TGTGCCAGCAGCCCGGGGTACCCGGGGTACAATGAGCAGTTCTTC. J is TRBJ2-1 and V is TRBV5-4, with a tentative D call TRBD2 (5 bases). CDR1 and CDR2 from the germline V gene are SGHNT and YYREEE (reference sequence). V lost 4 bases and J lost 4, with 15 bases in between. CDR3 size: 15 residues.

This clonotype was counted at least ten times. This chain links TRBV7-9 with TRBJ2-7; 7 bases agree with TRBD2. This CDR3 region has 14 residues. Germline trimming cut 0 bases from V and 5 bases from J; bases unmatched to any gene: 4. Germline CDR1 reads SEHNR; CDR2 reads FQNEAQ (reference sequence). This CDR3 reads CASSLAGGSDEQYF. CDR3 DNA: TGTGCCAGCAGCTTAGCCGGCGGGAGTGACGAGCAGTACTTC.

At least ten counts were recorded for this clonotype. The CDR3 nucleotides are TGTGCCAGTAGTATTTGGCTATTCGAGCAAGCTTTCTTT. Its translation: CASSIWLFEQAFF. The gene calls are TRBV19 and TRBJ1-1; no clear D gene. The V gene lost 3 bases and the J gene lost 9 bases, with 14 bases spanning the gap. The germline V gene encodes CDR1 LNHDA and CDR2 SQIVND (reference sequence). The CDR3 sequence is 13 residues long.

This clonotype was recorded at least ten times. The V call is TRBV7-8, the J call TRBJ2-5; 8 nucleotides match TRBD1. The CDR3 is made up of 12 amino acids. J lost 4 bases, V lost 5 bases, and 0 bases had no gene match. Germline V CDR1 and CDR2: SGHVS, FQNEAQ. CDR3 in amino acids: CASSGQGETQYF. CDR3 DNA: TGTGCCAGCAGCGGACAGGGAGAGACCCAGTACTTC.

The chain combines TRBV7-2 with TRBJ2-1; D unclear. The ends were cut back, 3 bases at V and 5 bases at J, with 14 bases in the middle. This CDR3 comprises 15 residues. Germline CDR1 and CDR2: SGHTA and FQGNSA. In DNA form, the CDR3 reads TGTGCCAGCAGCTTCGGCCAGAATCGCCACAATGAGCAGTTCTTC. This codes for CASSFGQNRHNEQFF.

This clonotype was picked up a small number of times. One junction end disagrees with the germline gene, perhaps due to a read error. The chain combines TRBV12-3 or TRBV12-4 with TRBJ2-7; 8 nucleotides align to TRBD1. This CDR3 has 18 residues. The CDR3: CAISLYRTGKFQRYEQYF. The DNA for the CDR3 is TGTGCCATCAGTTTATACCGGACAGGGAAATTCCAAAGGTACGAGCAGTACTTC.

This clonotype was observed many times. V is TRBV7-9 and J is TRBJ2-7; D is perhaps TRBD1 (5 bases). The CDR3 sequence is 14 residues long. Deletions cut 4 bases from V and 1 base from J, with 11 bases between. Germline loops: CDR1 SEHNR, CDR2 FQNEAQ (reference sequence). The DNA for the CDR3 is TGTGCCAGCAGCTCGCCGGACAAGTCCTACGAGCAGTACTTC. Amino acid sequence: CASSSPDKSYEQYF.

The sample holds many counts of this clonotype. The chain couples TRBV28 to TRBJ2-1, with 11 positions matching TRBD2. The CDR3 is 16 residues long. Germline V lookup: CDR1 MDHEN, CDR2 SYDVKM. V lost 2 bases, J lost 7 bases, and 7 bases stayed unmatched. As DNA, the CDR3 is TGTGCCAGCAGTTTAGCTAGCGGGAGGCCGTGGAATGAGCAGTTCTTC. This sequence encodes CASSLASGRPWNEQFF.

This clonotype was detected ten times or more. The V and J genes are TRBV6-5 and TRBJ1-2; D possibly corresponds to TRBD1 (6 bases). Germline V lookup: CDR1 MNHEY, CDR2 SVGAGI. Trimming left V 2 bases short and J 6 bases short, with 16 bases between. The CDR3 runs to 15 residues. The CDR3 DNA reads as TGTGCCAGCAGTTACGATTATACAGGGAGTGATGGCTACACCTTC. It translates to CASSYDYTGSDGYTF.

This clonotype was observed at least ten times. V and J are TRBV7-6 and TRBJ1-1; 7 positions match TRBD1. The CDR3 has 12 residues. Germline values: CDR1 SGHVS, CDR2 FNYEAQ. CDR3 coding DNA: TGTGTCACGAAGGGGGCGCGGACTGAAGCTTTCTTT. As protein: CVTKGARTEAFF. Full variable domain (rest looked up from reference TRBV7-6 and TRBJ1-1): GAGVSQSPRYKVTKRGQDVALRCDPISGHVSLYWYRQALGQGPEFLTYFNYEAQQDKSGLPNDRFSAERPEGSISTLTIQRTEQRDSAMYRCVTKGARTEAFFGQGTRLTVV.

This clonotype was picked up a small number of times. V is TRBV7-6 and J is TRBJ1-2; D is uncertain. The V gene lost 1 base and the J gene lost 6 bases, with 6 bases spanning the gap. The CDR3 loop spans 12 amino acids. The V gene's germline CDR1 is SGHVS and CDR2 FNYEAQ. The DNA of the CDR3 is TGTGCCAGCAGCTTAGGATCAGATGGCTACACCTTC. This gives the protein CASSLGSDGYTF.

This clonotype is categorized as medium-sized (0.01 to 0.1%). The chain employs TRBV29-1 and TRBJ2-2; 12 nucleotides agree with TRBD2. With 5 bases clipped from V and 7 bases from J, the junction kept 8 bases outside the gene matches. This CDR3 comprises 15 residues. The germline V gene encodes CDR1 SQVTM and CDR2 ANQGSEA. CDR3 sequence reads: CSVPRTSGAGGELFF. CDR3 DNA: TGCAGCGTTCCTCGGACTAGCGGGGCAGGCGGGGAGCTGTTTTTT.

This clonotype was detected ten times or more. J is TRBJ2-7 and V is TRBV3-1, with D possibly being TRBD1 or TRBD2 (5 bases each). Trimming left V 4 bases short and J 2 bases short, with 9 bases between. The CDR3 runs to 13 residues. Looked up from germline, CDR1 is LGHDT and CDR2 is YNNKEL (reference sequence). The CDR3 region has the DNA TGTGCCAGCAGCCGGGACGGGACCTACGAGCAGTACTTC. It yields the protein CASSRDGTYEQYF.

This clonotype was detected only a few times. This chain links TRBV11-2 with TRBJ2-3; D remains unclear. Germline V lookup: CDR1 SGHAT, CDR2 FQNNGV. CDR3 length: 12 residues. Trimming took 5 bases from V and 3 from J, leaving 6 bases between them. The CDR3 sequence: CASSHTTDTQYF. CDR3 DNA: TGTGCCAGCAGCCATACAACAGATACGCAGTATTTT.

This clonotype was recorded at least ten times. V usage is TRBV7-8 and J usage is TRBJ2-2; 10 bases match TRBD2. The CDR3 is 18 amino acids. Germline trimming cut 7 bases from V and 6 bases from J; bases unmatched to any gene: 17. Per germline, CDR1 SGHVS and CDR2 FQNEAQ. CDR3 sequence reads: CASNQLRKAGGPSGELFF. The CDR3 bases are TGTGCCAGCAACCAACTAAGGAAAGCGGGAGGGCCGTCCGGGGAGCTGTTTTTT.

This clonotype has a count of ten or more. V is TRBV10-3 and J is TRBJ1-6; D not certain. CDR3 length equals 18 residues. Per the germline V gene, CDR1 is ENHRY and CDR2 is SYGVKD. V shed 4 bases and J shed 0 bases, with 16 bases lying between them. The chain's CDR3 is CAISGTTDSISYNSPLHF. The CDR3 nucleotides are TGTGCCATCAGTGGAACGACGGATTCGATCTCCTATAATTCACCCCTCCACTTT.

This clonotype was seen at least ten times. The rearrangement joins TRBV24-1 to TRBJ2-3; tentative D call: TRBD1 (6 bases). Germline CDR1 reads KGHDR; CDR2 reads SFDVKD. The length of the CDR3 is 13 residues. Between the trimmed V and J ends, which lost 8 bases and 4 bases, there was a span of 12 bases. CDR3 sequence reads: CATKGEFPDTQYF. CDR3 nucleotides: TGTGCCACCAAGGGGGAGTTCCCAGATACGCAGTATTTT.

This clonotype has a count of ten or more. J is TRBJ2-7 and V is TRBV7-8; TRBD2 matches at 10 bases. This CDR3 has 17 residues. Trimming cost V 5 bases and J 1 base; bases outside gene matches: 11. Germline V gene sequence: CDR1 SGHVS, CDR2 FQNEAQ. The CDR3 region is CASSPRLAGIRSYEQYF. CDR3 bases: TGTGCCAGCAGCCCCCGACTAGCGGGTATAAGGTCCTACGAGCAGTACTTC.

The chain carries TRBV9 and TRBJ2-1, with 13 nucleotides matching TRBD2. V lost 0 bases to trimming and J lost 1 base; unmatched junction nucleotides: 7. The CDR3 has 19 residues. Germline loops: CDR1 SGDLS, CDR2 YYNGEE. CDR3 coding DNA: TGTGCCAGCAGCGTAGATTGGACTAGCGGGGGCCCTTCCTACAATGAGCAGTTCTTC. Translated, it gives CASSVDWTSGGPSYNEQFF.

This clonotype came up many times. The chain employs TRBV18 and TRBJ2-5; 11 nucleotides match TRBD2. J gave up 2 bases and V 3 bases, and 2 bases lay outside the gene matches. CDR1 and CDR2 from the germline V gene are KGHSH and LQKENI. The length of the CDR3 is 15 residues. CDR3 DNA: TGTGCCAGCTCACCGAGACTAGCGGGGCAAGAGACCCAGTACTTC. Translation gives CASSPRLAGQETQYF. Using reference TRBV18 and TRBJ2-5 for the parts outside the CDR3, the full variable domain is NAGVMQNPRHLVRRRGQEARLRCSPMKGHSHVYWYRQLPEEGLKFMVYLQKENIIDESGMPKERFSAEFPKEGPSILRIQQVVRGDSAAYFCASSPRLAGQETQYFGPGTRLLVL.